The clone carrying this T cell receptor (beta chain) is categorized as medium-sized. Its antigen is unidentified. The template was genomic DNA from peripheral blood, not RNA. TRB rearrangements spanning V, D and J were amplified using mixed TRB-A/B primers. TCRdb passed the multiplex PCR reads through MiXCR, listing each CDR3 protein once. The table includes under 9,000 distinct CDR3 sequences, more than 20% detected once. The data were obtained in a study of T cell repertoires in aging, cancer and after chemotherapy. Points from the study as a whole: Rebound thymic output was suggested by rising median generation probability during chemotherapy in each cancer cohort.

Per germline, CDR1 LNHDA and CDR2 SQIVND (reference sequence). There are 12 residues in the CDR3. V lost 5 bases, J lost 4 bases, and 6 bases lay in between. The sequencing input was blood. The genes are TRBV19 and TRBJ1-5; D uncertain. The clonotype comes from a human donor with a blood cancer. CDR3: CASSGRNQPQHF. In DNA form, the CDR3 reads TGTGCCAGTAGTGGCCGTAATCAGCCCCAGCATTTT.